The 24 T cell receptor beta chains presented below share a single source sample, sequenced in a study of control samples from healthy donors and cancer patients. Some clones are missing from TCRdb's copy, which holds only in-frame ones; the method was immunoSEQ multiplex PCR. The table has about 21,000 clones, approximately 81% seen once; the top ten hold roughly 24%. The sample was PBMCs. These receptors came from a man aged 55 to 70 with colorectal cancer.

The CDR3 bases are TGCGCCAGCAGCTTGGGAGGGAAGGGGACAGATACGCAGTATTTT. It codes for CASSLGGKGTDTQYF. The V call is TRBV5-1, the J call TRBJ2-3, with D perhaps given as TRBD1 or TRBD2 (5 bases each). V gave up 0 bases and J gave up 3 bases, with 11 bases separating them. The CDR3 is made up of 15 amino acids. Per germline, CDR1 SGHRS and CDR2 YFSETQ.

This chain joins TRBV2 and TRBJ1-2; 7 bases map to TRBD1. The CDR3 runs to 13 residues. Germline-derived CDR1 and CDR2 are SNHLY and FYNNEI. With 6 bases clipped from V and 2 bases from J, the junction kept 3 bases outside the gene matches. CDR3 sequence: CASRVGQNYGYTF. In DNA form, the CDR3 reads TGTGCCAGCAGGGTGGGACAGAACTATGGCTACACCTTC.

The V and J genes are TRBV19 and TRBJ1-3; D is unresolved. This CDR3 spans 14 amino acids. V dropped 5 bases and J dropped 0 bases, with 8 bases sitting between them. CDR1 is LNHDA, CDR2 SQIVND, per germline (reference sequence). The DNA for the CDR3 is TGTGCCAGTAGTCGGACTGGCTCTGGAAACACCATATATTTT. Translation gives CASSRTGSGNTIYF. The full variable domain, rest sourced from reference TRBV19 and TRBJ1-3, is DGGITQSPKYLFRKEGQNVTLSCEQNLNHDAMYWYRQDPGQGLRLIYYSQIVNDFQKGDIAEGYSVSREKKESFPLTVTSAQKNPTAFYLCASSRTGSGNTIYFGEGSWLTVV.

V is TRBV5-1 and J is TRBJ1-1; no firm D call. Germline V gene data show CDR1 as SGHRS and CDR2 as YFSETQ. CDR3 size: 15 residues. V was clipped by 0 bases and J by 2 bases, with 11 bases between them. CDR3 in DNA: TGCGCCAGCAGCTTGGTGCCCGGGATAAACACTGAAGCTTTCTTT. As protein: CASSLVPGINTEAFF.

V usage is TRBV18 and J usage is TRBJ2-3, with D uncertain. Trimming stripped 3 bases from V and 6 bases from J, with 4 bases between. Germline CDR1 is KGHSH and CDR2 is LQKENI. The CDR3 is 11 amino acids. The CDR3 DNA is TGTGCCAGCTCACCGAAGGATACGCAGTATTTT. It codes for CASSPKDTQYF.

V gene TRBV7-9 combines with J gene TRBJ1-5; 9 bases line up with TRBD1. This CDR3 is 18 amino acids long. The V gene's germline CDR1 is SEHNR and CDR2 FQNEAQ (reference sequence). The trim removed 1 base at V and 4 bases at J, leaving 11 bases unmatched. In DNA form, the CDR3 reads TGTGCCAGCAGCTTAGGGACAGGGGTTCAAAAAGCAAATCAGCCCCAGCATTTT. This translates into CASSLGTGVQKANQPQHF.

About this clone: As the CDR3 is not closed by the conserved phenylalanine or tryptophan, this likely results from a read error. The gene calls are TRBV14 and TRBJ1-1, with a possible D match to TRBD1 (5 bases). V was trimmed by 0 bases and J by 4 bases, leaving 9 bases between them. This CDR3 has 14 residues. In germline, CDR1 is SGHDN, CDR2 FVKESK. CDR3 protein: CASSQERGGTEAFL. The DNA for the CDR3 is TGTGCCAGCAGCCAAGAGCGTGGGGGCACTGAAGCTTTCCTT.

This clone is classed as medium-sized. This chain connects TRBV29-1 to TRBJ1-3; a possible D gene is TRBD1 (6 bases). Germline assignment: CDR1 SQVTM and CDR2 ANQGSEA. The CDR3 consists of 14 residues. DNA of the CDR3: TGCAGTTATTCCAAGGACAGTCTGGGAAACACCATATATTTT. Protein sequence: CSYSKDSLGNTIYF.

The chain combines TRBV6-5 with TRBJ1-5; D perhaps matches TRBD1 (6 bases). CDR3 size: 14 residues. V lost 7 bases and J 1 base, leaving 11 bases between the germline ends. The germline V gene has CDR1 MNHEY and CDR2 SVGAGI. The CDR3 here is CASTGQTSNQPQHF. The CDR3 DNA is TGTGCCAGCACTGGACAGACGAGCAATCAGCCCCAGCATTTT.

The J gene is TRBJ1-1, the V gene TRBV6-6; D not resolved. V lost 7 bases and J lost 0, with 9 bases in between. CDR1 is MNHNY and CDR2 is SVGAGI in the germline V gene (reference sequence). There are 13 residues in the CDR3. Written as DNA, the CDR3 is TGTGCCAGCACCGGACGTCTGAACACTGAAGCTTTCTTT. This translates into CASTGRLNTEAFF.

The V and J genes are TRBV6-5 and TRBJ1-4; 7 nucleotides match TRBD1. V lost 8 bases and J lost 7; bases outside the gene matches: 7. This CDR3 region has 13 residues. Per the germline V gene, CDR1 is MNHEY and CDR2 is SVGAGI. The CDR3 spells CASGQGDSEKLFF. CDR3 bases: TGTGCCAGCGGTCAGGGGGACTCTGAAAAACTGTTTTTT.

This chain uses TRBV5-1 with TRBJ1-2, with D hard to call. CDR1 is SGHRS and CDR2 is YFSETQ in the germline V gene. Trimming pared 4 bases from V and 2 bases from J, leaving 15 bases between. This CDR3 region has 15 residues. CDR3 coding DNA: TGCGCCAGCAGCCCCCTTGGTGGTGGAAACTATGGCTACACCTTC. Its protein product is CASSPLGGGNYGYTF.

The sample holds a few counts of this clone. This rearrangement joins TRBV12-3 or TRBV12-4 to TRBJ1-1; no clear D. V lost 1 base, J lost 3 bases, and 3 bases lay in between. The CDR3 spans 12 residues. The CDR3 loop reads CASSLGDTEAFF. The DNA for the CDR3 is TGTGCCAGCAGTTTAGGGGACACTGAAGCTTTCTTT.

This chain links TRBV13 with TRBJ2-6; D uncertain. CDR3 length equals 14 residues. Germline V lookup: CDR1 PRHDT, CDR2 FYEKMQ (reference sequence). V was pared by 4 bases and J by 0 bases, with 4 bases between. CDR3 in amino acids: CASSSVSGANVLTF. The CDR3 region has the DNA TGTGCCAGCAGCTCGGTCTCTGGGGCCAACGTCCTGACTTTC.

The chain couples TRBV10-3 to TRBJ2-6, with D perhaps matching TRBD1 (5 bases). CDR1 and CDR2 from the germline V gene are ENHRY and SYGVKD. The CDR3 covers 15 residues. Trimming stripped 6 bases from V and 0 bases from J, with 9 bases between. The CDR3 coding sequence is TGTGCCATCAGGGACACCAGCTCTGGGGCCAACGTCCTGACTTTC. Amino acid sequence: CAIRDTSSGANVLTF.

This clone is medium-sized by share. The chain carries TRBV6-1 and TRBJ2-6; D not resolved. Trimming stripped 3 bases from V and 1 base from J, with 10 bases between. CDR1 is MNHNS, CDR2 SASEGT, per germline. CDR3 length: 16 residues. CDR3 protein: CASSEMASSGANVLTF. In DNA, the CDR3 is TGTGCCAGCAGTGAGATGGCTTCGTCTGGGGCCAACGTCCTGACTTTC.

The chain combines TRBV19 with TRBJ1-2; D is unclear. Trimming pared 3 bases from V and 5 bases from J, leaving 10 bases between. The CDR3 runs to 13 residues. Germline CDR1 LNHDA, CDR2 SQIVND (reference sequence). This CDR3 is CASSISRLYGYTF. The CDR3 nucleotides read TGTGCCAGTAGTATTAGCAGACTATATGGCTACACCTTC.

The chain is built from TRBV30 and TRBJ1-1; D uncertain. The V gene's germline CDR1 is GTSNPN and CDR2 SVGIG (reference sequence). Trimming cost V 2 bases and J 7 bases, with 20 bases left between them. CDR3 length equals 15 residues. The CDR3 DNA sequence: TGTGCCTGGAGTCGTGGCAGCGGACTTTTGGGTGAAGCTTTCTTT. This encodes CAWSRGSGLLGEAFF.

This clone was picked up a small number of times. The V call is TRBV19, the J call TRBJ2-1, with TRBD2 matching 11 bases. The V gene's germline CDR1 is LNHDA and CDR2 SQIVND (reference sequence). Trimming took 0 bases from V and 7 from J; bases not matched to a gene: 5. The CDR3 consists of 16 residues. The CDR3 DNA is TGTGCCAGTAGTATAGAGGCTAGCGGGGGGCTAAATGAGCAGTTCTTC. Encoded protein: CASSIEASGGLNEQFF.

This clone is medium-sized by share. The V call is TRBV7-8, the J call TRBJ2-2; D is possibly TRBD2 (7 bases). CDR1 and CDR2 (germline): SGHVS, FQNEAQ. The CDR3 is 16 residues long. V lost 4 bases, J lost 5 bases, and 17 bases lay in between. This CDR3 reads CASSYPGGGGTGELFF. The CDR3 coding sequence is TGTGCCAGCAGCTACCCCGGCGGGGGCGGAACCGGGGAGCTGTTTTTT.

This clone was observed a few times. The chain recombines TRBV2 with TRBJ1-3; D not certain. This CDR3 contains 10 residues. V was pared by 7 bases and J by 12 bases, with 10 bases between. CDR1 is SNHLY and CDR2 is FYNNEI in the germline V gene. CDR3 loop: CASIKNSIYF. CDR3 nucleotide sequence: TGTGCCAGCATCAAGAATAGCATATATTTT.

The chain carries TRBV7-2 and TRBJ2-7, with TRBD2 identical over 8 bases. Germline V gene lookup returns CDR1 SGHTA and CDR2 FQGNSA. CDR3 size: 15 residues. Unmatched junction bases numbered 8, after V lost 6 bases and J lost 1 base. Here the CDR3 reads CASSTRGGSSYEQYF. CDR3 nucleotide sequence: TGTGCCAGCAGTACCCGGGGGGGCTCTTCCTACGAGCAGTACTTC.

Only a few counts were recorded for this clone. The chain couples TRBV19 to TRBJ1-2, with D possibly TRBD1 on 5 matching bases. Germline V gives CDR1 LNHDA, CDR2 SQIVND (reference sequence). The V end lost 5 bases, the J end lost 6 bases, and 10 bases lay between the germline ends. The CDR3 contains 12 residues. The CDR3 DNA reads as TGTGCCAGTAGTCCAAGGGACGATGGCTACACCTTC. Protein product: CASSPRDDGYTF.

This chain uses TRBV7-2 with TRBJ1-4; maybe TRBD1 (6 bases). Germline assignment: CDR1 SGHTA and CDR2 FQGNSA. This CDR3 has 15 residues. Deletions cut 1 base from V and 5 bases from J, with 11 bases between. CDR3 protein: CASSLVWGRNEKLFF. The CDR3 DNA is TGTGCCAGCAGCTTAGTGTGGGGGCGGAATGAAAAACTGTTTTTT.